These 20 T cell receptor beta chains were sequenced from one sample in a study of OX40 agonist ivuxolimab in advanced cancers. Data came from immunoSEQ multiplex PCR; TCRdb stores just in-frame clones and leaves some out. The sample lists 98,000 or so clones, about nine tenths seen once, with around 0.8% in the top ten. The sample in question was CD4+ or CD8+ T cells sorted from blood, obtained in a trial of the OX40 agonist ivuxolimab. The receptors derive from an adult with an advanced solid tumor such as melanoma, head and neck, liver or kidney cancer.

This CDR3 reads CASSQGHLQETQYF. CDR3 sequence (DNA): TGCGCCAGCAGTCAGGGACACCTACAAGAGACCCAGTACTTC. The J gene is TRBJ2-5, the V gene TRBV23-1, with D perhaps TRBD1 (6 bases). TRBV23-1 is labeled an ORF, and its function is uncertain. The V end lost 3 bases, the J end lost 2 bases, and 10 bases lay between the germline ends. This CDR3 contains 14 residues.

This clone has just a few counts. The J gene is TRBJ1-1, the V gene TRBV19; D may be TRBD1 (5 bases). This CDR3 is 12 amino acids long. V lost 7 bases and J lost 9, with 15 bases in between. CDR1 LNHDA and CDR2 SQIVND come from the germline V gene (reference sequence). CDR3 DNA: TGTGCCAGTAATTCTTTGACAGAGCAAGCTTTCTTT. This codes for CASNSLTEQAFF.

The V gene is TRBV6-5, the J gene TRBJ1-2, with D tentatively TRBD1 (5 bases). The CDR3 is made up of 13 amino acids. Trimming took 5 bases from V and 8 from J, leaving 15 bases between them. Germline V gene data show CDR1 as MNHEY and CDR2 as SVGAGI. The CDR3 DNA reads TGTGCCAGCAGTGCCGGGCCGAGGGACGGCTACACCTTC. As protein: CASSAGPRDGYTF.

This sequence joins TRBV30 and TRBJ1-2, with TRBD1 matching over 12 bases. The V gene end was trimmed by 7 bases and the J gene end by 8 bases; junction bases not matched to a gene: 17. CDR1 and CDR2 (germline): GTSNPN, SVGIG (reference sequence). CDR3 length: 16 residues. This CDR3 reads CAFVPGQGAYLRGYTF. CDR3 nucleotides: TGTGCCTTTGTACCGGGACAGGGGGCGTATTTGCGGGGCTACACCTTC.

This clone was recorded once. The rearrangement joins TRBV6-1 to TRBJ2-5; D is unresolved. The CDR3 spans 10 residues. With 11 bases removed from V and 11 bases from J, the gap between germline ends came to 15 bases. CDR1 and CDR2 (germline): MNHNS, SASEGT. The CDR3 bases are TGTGCCGCCGGGCCTGGAGAGCAGTACTTC. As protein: CAAGPGEQYF.

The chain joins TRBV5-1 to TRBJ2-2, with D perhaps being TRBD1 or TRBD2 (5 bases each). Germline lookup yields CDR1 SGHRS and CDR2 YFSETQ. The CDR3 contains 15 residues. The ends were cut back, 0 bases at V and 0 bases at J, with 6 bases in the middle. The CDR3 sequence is CASSLVGANTGELFF. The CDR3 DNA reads TGCGCCAGCAGCTTGGTGGGGGCGAACACCGGGGAGCTGTTTTTT.

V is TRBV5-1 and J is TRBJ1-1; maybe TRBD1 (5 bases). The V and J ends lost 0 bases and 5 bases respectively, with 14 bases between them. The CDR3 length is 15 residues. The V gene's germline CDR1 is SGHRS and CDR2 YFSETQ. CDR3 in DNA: TGCGCCAGCAGCTTGGGGTCAGGATCAGGGACTGAAGCTTTCTTT. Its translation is CASSLGSGSGTEAFF.

CDR3 sequence: CSVTADYSSYEQYF. The CDR3 DNA follows: TGCAGCGTTACAGCGGATTATAGCTCCTACGAGCAGTACTTC. The chain combines TRBV29-1 with TRBJ2-7; perhaps TRBD2 as D (5 bases). The V end lost 5 bases, the J end lost 0 bases, and 14 bases lay between the germline ends. This CDR3 comprises 14 residues. Germline assignment: CDR1 SQVTM and CDR2 ANQGSEA.

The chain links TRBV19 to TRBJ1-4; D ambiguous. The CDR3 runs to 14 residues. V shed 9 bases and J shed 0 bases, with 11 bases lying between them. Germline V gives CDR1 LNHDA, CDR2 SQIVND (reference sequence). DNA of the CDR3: TGTGCCAGCGTGGGCCAGGCAACTAATGAAAAACTGTTTTTT. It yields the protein CASVGQATNEKLFF.

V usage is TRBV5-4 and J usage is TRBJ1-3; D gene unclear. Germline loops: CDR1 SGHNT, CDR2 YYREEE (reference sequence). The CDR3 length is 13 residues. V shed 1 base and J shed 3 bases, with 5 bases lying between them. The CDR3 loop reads CASSLSGGNTIYF. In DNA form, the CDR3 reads TGTGCCAGCAGCTTGTCAGGTGGAAACACCATATATTTT.

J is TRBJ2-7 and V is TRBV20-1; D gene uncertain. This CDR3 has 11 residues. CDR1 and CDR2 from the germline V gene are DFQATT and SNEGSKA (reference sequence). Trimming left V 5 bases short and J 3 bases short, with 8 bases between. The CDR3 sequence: CSASLNYEQYF. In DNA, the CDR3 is TGCAGTGCTTCTCTAAACTACGAGCAGTACTTC.

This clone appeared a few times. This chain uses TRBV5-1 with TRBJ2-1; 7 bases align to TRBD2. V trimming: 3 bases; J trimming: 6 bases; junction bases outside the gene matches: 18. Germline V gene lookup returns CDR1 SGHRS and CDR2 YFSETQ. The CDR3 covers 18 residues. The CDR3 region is CASSWTRSGLGLVNEQFF. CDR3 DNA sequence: TGCGCCAGCAGCTGGACCCGCTCCGGACTAGGGTTAGTCAATGAGCAGTTCTTC. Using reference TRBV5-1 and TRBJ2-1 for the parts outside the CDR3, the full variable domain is KAGVTQTPRYLIKTRGQQVTLSCSPISGHRSVSWYQQTPGQGLQFLFEYFSETQRNKGNFPGRFSGRQFSNSRSEMNVSTLELGDSALYLCASSWTRSGLGLVNEQFFGPGTRLTVL.

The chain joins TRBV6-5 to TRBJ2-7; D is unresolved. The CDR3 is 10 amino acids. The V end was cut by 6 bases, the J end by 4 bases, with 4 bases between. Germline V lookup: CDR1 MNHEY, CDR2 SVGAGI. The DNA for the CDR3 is TGTGCCAGCAGCGATTACGAGCAGTACTTC. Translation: CASSDYEQYF.

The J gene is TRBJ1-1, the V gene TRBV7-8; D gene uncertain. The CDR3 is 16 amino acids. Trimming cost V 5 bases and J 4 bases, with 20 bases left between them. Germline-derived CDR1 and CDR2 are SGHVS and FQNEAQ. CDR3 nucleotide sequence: TGTGCCAGCAGCCCCCGAACCATCGGAAGCGCCACTGAAGCTTTCTTT. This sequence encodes CASSPRTIGSATEAFF.

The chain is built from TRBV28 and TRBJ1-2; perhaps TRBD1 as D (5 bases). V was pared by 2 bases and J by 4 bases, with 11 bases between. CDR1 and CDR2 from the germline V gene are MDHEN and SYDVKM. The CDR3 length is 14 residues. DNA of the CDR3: TGTGCCAGCAGTTTAGGGGGTATTGGCTATGGCTACACCTTC. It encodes CASSLGGIGYGYTF.

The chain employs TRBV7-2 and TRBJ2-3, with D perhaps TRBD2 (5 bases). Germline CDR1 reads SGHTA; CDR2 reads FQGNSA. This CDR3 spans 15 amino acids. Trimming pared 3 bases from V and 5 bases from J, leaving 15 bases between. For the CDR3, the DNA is TGTGCCAGCAGCTTGGGAGACACCGGGGTAGATACGCAGTATTTT. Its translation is CASSLGDTGVDTQYF.

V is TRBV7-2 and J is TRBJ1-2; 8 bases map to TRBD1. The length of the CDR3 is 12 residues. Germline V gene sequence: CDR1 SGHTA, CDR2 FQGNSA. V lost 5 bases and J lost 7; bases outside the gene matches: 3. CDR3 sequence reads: CASSPGGSGYTF. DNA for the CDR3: TGTGCCAGCAGCCCAGGGGGCAGTGGCTACACCTTC.

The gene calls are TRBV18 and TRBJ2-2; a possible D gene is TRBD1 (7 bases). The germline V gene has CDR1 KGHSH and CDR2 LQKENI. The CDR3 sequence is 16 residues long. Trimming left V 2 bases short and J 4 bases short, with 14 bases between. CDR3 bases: TGTGCCAGCTCACCAAGGAGGGGGCTGAGCACCGGGGAGCTGTTTTTT. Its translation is CASSPRRGLSTGELFF.

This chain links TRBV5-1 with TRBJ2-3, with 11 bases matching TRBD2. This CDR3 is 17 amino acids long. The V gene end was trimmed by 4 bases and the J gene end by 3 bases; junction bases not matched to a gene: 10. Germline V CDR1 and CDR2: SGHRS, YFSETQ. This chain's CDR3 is CASSRTSGSLGTDTQYF. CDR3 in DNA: TGCGCCAGCAGCCGGACTAGCGGGTCGTTAGGAACAGATACGCAGTATTTT.

Here the CDR3 reads CSARETQYF. DNA of the CDR3: TGCAGTGCTAGAGAGACCCAGTACTTC. The rearrangement joins TRBV20-1 to TRBJ2-5, with D unresolved. Germline values: CDR1 DFQATT, CDR2 SNEGSKA (reference sequence). This CDR3 contains 9 residues. Trimming shortened V by 0 bases and J by 7 bases, and 0 bases separated the two germline ends.